This T cell receptor beta chain was observed in a study of T cells after yellow fever vaccination. As for the study in general: Preparation used SMART-Seq v4 Ultra Low Input for the low-cell-number fractions.

General observations from the study: Most clones from primary vaccination were detected again post-booster (roughly 96% CD4, roughly 91% CD8). Contamination by abundant bulk-population clonotypes could be present in FACS-sorted repertoires.

TCR cDNA, made by 5'RACE template switching, carried an added universal primer site and UMIs. TCRdb independently ran MiXCR on the 5' RACE reads; one entry per CDR3 protein. Among 500,000 to 650,000 distinct CDR3 sequences listed, about a sixth were seen once. Germline CDR1 SGHDN, CDR2 FVKESK. This CDR3 contains 18 residues. V shed 0 bases, J shed 8 bases, and the junction held 13 bases outside the gene matches. In this sample, this clonotype turned up a few times. No antigen is known for it. Source: PBMCs, taken 4 to 5 days after the first yellow fever vaccination. The chain recombines TRBV14 with TRBJ2-2, with 9 bases identical to TRBD2. This clonotype originated in a man aged 18-30 years who received the YFV17D yellow fever vaccine. CDR3 sequence (DNA): TGTGCCAGCAGCCAAGAAGACGGAAGGGGACTAGCAGAAGGGGAGCTGTTTTTT. Translating it yields CASSQEDGRGLAEGELFF.